Below, one T cell receptor (beta chain) is given with its context. The antigen is unknown. The germline V and J ends were trimmed by 4 bases and 0 bases, with 11 bases remaining between them. From germline, CDR1 is SGHTA and CDR2 FQGNSA. The CDR3 totals 15 residues. The data were taken from a study of T cell repertoires in cytomegalovirus infection. Study-wide points: Carriers of CMV plus the relevant HLA were identified by cumulative public TCR beta family frequency. The study found HLA-C-restricted CMV-specific TCR beta clonotypes dominating the ex vivo response.

TCRdb passed the reads through MiXCR, listing each CDR3 protein once. The sample holds about 310,000 distinct CDR3 sequences, just under 25% seen once. The V and J genes are TRBV7-2 and TRBJ2-3; D is possibly TRBD2 (5 bases). Material: cultured PBMCs, obtained from culture after CMV antigen stimulation. This clonotype was sampled from a human donor in good health (CMV status not recorded). Some clones in this sample may be carry-over from other donors' samples. The CDR3 bases are TGTGCCAGCAGCTGGAGCGGTAAGAGCACAGATACGCAGTATTTT. As protein: CASSWSGKSTDTQYF.